This TCR beta chain was found in a study of blood T cell repertoires in COVID-19. This table comes from immunoSEQ multiplex PCR, and its TCRdb copy is limited to in-frame clones, with some not included. The repertoire holds about 52,000 clones, with roughly 87% as singletons. In regard to this clone: A read error may produce the germline difference seen at one junction end.

The CDR3 length is 12 residues. Material for sequencing was peripheral blood. The genes are TRBV12-3 or TRBV12-4 and TRBJ2-7; no definite D call. The receptor comes from a human donor in a cohort sampled during active COVID-19. DNA for the CDR3: TGTGCCAGCAGTTTGTTACACTACGCGCAGTACTTC. The encoded protein is CASSLLHYAQYF.